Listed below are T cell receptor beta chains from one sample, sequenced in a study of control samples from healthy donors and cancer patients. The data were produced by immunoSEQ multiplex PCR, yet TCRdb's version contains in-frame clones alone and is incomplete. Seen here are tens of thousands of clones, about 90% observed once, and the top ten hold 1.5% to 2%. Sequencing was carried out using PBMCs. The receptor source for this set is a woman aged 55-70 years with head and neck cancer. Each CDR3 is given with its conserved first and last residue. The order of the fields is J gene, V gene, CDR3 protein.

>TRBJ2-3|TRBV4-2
CASSQDLGVYNTQYF
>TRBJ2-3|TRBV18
CASAPGLAGGSTDTQYF
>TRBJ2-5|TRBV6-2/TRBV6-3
CASSYIRGRQAAETQYF
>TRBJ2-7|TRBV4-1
CASSPADRVRNEQYF
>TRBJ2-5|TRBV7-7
CASSLLAGVETQYF
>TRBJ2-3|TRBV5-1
CASSLFGLAGGSSTDTQYF
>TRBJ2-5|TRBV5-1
CASSLVRGQQETQYF
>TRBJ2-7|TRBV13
CASSPGTGYTYEQYF
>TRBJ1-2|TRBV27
CASRGDGGGYTF
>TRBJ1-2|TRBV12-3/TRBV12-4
CASSGPRGRGYTF
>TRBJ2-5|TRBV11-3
CASSLDFQETQYF
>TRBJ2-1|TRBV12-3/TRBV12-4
CASSFNSGNEQFF
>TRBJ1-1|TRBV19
CASSAERGDTEAFF
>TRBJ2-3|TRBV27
CASSSSRLAGGLTQYF
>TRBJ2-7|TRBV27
CASSGRGGTSGPSLYEQYF
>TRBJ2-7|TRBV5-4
CASSSGTPQGYEQYF
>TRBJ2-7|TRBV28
CASSVSRGTYEQYF
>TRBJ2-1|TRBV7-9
CASSLLAPTGYNEQFF
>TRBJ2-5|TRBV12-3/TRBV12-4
CASSMDRKETQYF
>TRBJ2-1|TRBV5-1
CASSLRQGGYEQFF
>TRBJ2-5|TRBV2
CASGYNRLPPQETQYF
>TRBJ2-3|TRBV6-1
CASSGYAGGKTDTQYF
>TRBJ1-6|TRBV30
CAWGTGGSFNSPLHF
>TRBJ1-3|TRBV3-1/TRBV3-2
CASSLQGSGNTIYF
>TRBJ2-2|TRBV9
CASSPNLAGTSTGELFF
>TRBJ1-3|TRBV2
CASTTGTPGNTIYF